This T cell receptor beta chain was recovered during a study of cytomegalovirus exposure and HLA in healthy donors. Germline CDR1 SGDLS, CDR2 YYNGEE. The germline V and J ends were trimmed by 0 bases and 0 bases, with 8 bases remaining between them. This CDR3 is built from 15 residues. The study, taken as a whole, reports: Investigators reported 164 TCR beta chains as tied to cytomegalovirus. A classifier reportedly called cytomegalovirus status with high sensitivity and specificity. Specificity for CMV antigens was confirmed in vitro for a few of the CMV-associated chains.

On this clone itself: As yet, its antigen is unknown.

Sequenced by immunoSEQ multiplex PCR; TCRdb stores in-frame clones only, minus some. The sample includes about 200,000 clones, more than 75% seen only once; the top ten take roughly 2%. Sequenced material: PBMCs. The chain carries TRBV9 and TRBJ2-3; no reliable D call. This sequence originates from a woman aged 18-29 years in good health and CMV-seropositive. The CDR3 sequence is CASSVGPRSTDTQYF. CDR3 coding DNA: TGTGCCAGCAGCGTAGGCCCGAGGAGCACAGATACGCAGTATTTT.